This entry features one TCR beta chain sequence. What it binds is unknown. The data belong to a study of cytomegalovirus exposure and HLA in healthy donors. Study findings and constraints: Roughly uniform sequencing depth across donors was assumed, possibly incorrectly. Analysis performed later found approximately 17,000 TCR beta sequences associated with HLA alleles at 0.05 false discovery rate. The investigators catalogued 150 to 200 TCR beta chains as cytomegalovirus-associated.

This CDR3 is built from 12 residues. The V gene's germline CDR1 is SGHDT and CDR2 YYEEEE. J was trimmed by 10 bases and V by 0 bases; bases with no gene match: 3. Though probably carrying unrecorded immune exposures, donors were nominally healthy at sampling. PCR amplification relied on 60 Vbeta primers (plus 13 Jbeta primers). The protocol was immunoSEQ multiplex PCR, while the TCRdb copy is restricted to in-frame clones and leaves out a portion. The sample lists about 230,000 clones, 70% to 90% occurring once. The sequencing sample was made of PBMCs. The V call is TRBV5-6, the J call TRBJ2-5; TRBD2 aligns across 7 bases. This TCR was sampled from a girl aged 2-10 years in good health and CMV-seronegative. CDR3 sequence: CASSLGGSVQYF. The CDR3 nucleotides are TGTGCCAGCAGCTTGGGCGGGAGCGTCCAGTACTTC.